The table lists the clone carrying this T cell receptor beta chain with a few counts. Antigen specificity is unknown. This record belongs to a study of cytomegalovirus exposure and HLA in healthy donors. The CDR3 contains 15 residues. V gave up 1 base and J gave up 3 bases, with 13 bases separating them. Germline CDR1 SGDLS, CDR2 YYNGEE. Regarding the study as a whole: In a later analysis, specific HLA alleles were associated with around 17,000 TCR beta sequences at a 0.05 false discovery rate. A later analysis showed that HLA-associated TCR beta chains had undergone more clonal expansion than equally common others. Some V segments (TRBV6-2 and TRBV6-3 among them) were excluded as indistinguishable.

Primers for the PCR totalled 60 Vbeta and 13 Jbeta. The assay was immunoSEQ multiplex PCR, and TCRdb's table has in-frame clones only and misses some. This table has approximately 140,000 clones, about 80% appearing once. The chain employs TRBV9 and TRBJ1-1, with D hard to call. Source material: PBMCs. This clonotype was sampled from a woman in her 50s in good health and CMV-seronegative. The CDR3 bases are TGTGCCAGCAGCGTATCGGGGTTTGGTGACACTGAAGCTTTCTTT. Translation gives CASSVSGFGDTEAFF.